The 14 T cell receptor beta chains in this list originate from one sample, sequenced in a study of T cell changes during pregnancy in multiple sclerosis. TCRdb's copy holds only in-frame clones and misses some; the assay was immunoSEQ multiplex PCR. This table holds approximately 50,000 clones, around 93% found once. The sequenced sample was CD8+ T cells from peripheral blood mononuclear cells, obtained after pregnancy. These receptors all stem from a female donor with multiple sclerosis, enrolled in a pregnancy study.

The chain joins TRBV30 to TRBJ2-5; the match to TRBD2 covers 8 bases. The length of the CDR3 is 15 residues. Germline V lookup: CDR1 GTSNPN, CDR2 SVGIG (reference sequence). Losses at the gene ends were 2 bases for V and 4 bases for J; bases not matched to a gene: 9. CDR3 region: CAWSPRGGNGETQYF. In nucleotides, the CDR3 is TGTGCCTGGAGTCCCCGGGGGGGGAATGGAGAGACCCAGTACTTC.

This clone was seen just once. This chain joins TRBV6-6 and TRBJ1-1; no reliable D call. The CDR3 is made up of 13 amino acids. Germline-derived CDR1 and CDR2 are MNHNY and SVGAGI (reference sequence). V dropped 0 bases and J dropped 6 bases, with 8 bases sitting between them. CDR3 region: CASSYSSLAEAFF. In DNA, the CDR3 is TGTGCCAGCAGTTACTCCTCCCTCGCTGAAGCTTTCTTT.

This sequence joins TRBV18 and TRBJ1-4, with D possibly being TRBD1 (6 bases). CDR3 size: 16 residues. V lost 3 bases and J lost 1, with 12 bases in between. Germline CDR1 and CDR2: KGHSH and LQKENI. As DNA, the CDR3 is TGTGCCAGCTCACCGGGGGCACCTGGAACTAATGAAAAACTGTTTTTT. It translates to CASSPGAPGTNEKLFF.

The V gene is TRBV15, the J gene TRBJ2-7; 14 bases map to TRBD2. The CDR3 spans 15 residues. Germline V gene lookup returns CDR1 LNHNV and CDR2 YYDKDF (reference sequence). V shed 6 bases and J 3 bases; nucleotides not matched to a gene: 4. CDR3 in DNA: TGTGCCACCAGGGGGACTAGCGGGGGTATCTACGAGCAGTACTTC. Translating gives CATRGTSGGIYEQYF. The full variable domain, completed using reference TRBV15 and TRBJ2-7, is DAMVIQNPRYQVTQFGKPVTLSCSQTLNHNVMYWYQQKSSQAPKLLFHYYDKDFNNEADTPDNFQSRRPNTSFCFLDIRSPGLGDTAMYLCATRGTSGGIYEQYFGPGTRLTVT.

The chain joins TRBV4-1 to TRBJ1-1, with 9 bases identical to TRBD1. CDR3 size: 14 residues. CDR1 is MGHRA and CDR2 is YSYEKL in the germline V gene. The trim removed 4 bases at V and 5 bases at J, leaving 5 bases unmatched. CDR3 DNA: TGCGCCAGCAGCCCTGGACAGGGGAAAACTGAAGCTTTCTTT. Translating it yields CASSPGQGKTEAFF.

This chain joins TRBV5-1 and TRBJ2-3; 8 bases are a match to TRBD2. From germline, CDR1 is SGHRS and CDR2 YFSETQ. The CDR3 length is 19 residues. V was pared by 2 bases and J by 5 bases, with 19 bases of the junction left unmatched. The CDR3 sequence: CASSLDTTHAGGLGDTQYF. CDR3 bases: TGCGCCAGCAGCTTAGATACGACACACGCGGGGGGCCTTGGAGATACGCAGTATTTT.

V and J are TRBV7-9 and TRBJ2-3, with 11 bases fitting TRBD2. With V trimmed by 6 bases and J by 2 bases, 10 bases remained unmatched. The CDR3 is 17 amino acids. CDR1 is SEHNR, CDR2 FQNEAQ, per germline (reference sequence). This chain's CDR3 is CASSSYPTSGVTDTQYF. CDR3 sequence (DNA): TGTGCCAGCAGTTCCTACCCGACTAGCGGGGTCACAGATACGCAGTATTTT.

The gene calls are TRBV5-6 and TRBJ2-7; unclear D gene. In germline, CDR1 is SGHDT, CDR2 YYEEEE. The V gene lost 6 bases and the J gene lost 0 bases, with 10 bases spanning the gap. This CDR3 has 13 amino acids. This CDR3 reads CASTTGYSYEQYF. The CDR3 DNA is TGTGCCAGCACCACCGGGTACTCCTACGAGCAGTACTTC.

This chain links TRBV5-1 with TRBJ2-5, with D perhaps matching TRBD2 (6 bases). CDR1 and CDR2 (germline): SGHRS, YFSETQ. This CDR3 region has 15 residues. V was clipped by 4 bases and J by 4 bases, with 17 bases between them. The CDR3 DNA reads TGCGCCAGCAGCCCCGCGTCGGGGGATGTAGAGACCCAGTACTTC. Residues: CASSPASGDVETQYF.

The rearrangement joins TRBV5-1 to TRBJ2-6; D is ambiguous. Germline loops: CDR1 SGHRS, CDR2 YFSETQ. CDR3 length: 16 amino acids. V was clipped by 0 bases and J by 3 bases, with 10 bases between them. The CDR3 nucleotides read TGCGCCAGCAGCTTGGACCCATCCGGTGGGGCCAACGTCCTGACTTTC. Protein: CASSLDPSGGANVLTF. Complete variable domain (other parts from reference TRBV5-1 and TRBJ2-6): KAGVTQTPRYLIKTRGQQVTLSCSPISGHRSVSWYQQTPGQGLQFLFEYFSETQRNKGNFPGRFSGRQFSNSRSEMNVSTLELGDSALYLCASSLDPSGGANVLTFGAGSRLTVL.

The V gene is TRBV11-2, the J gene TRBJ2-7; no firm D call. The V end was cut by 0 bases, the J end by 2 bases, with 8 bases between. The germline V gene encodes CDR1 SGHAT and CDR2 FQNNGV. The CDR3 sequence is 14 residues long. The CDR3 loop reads CASSLDITAYEQYF. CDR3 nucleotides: TGTGCCAGCAGCTTAGATATTACAGCCTACGAGCAGTACTTC.

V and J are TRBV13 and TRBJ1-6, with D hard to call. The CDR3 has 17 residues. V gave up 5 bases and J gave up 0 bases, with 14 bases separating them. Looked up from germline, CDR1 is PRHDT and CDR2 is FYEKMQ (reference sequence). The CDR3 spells CASSPVGENSYNSPLHF. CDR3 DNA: TGTGCCAGCAGCCCGGTCGGGGAGAACTCCTATAATTCACCCCTCCACTTT.

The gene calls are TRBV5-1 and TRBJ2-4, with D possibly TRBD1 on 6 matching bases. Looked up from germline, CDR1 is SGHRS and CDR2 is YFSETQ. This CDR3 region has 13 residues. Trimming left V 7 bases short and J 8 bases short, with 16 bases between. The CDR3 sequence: CASQGPGEHIQYF. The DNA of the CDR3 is TGCGCCAGCCAGGGACCAGGGGAACACATTCAGTACTTC.

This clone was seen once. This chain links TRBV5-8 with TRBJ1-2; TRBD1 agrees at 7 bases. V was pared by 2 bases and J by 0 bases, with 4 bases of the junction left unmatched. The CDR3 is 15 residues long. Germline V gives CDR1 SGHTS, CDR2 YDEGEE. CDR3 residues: CASSLTGATNYGYTF. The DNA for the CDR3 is TGTGCCAGCAGCTTAACAGGGGCGACTAACTATGGCTACACCTTC.